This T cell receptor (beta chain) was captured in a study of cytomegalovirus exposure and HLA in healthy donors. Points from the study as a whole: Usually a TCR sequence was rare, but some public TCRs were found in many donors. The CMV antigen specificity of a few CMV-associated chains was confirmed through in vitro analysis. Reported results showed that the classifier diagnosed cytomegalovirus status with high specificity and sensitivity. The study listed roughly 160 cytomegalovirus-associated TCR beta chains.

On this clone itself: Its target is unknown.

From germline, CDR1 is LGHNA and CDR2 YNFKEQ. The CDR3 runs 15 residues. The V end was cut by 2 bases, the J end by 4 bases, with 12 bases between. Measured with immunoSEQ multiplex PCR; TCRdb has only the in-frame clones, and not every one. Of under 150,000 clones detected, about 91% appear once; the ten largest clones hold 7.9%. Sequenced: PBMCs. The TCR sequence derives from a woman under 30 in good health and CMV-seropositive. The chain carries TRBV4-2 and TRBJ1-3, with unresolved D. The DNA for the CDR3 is TGTGCCAGCAGCCAATCCCAACAGCCGGGAAACACCATATATTTT. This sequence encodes CASSQSQQPGNTIYF.